Listed here are 29 T cell receptor beta chains from one sample, sequenced in a study of beta chain features in type 1 diabetes. As every portion of the isolated RNA was reverse transcribed, the sequencing read expressed TCRB transcripts. TCRdb's table, derived via immunoSEQ multiplex PCR, lists solely in-frame clones and lacks some. The table shows about 160,000 clones, with 6.5% to 10% occurring only once. Antigen specificity for these receptors is unknown. Study outcomes and limitations: In all four CD4+ subsets, TCRB CDR3 length was significantly, moderately reduced in type 1 diabetes.

Sequencing was carried out using central memory CD4+ T cells from blood. The receptors were sampled from a woman under 30 with type 1 diabetes.

V usage is TRBV4-1 and J usage is TRBJ2-2; 8 bases line up with TRBD2. Losses at the gene ends were 4 bases for V and 6 bases for J; bases not matched to a gene: 7. The CDR3 sequence is 15 residues long. CDR1 and CDR2 from the germline V gene are MGHRA and YSYEKL. CDR3 nucleotides: TGCGCCAGCAGCCGAGCGGGAGCGGTGGCCGGGGAGCTGTTTTTT. This codes for CASSRAGAVAGELFF.

This clone was observed many times. The same CDR3 can be traced to other DNA sequences in this sample. V gene TRBV25-1 combines with J gene TRBJ1-4; 9 nucleotides line up with TRBD1. The CDR3 is 15 amino acids. With V trimmed by 3 bases and J by 5 bases, 4 bases remained unmatched. From germline, CDR1 is MGHDK and CDR2 SYGVNS. CDR3 nucleotide sequence: TGTGCCAGCAGTGATCCCGGGACAGGGAATGAAAAACTGTTTTTT. Its protein product is CASSDPGTGNEKLFF.

V usage is TRBV20-1 and J usage is TRBJ1-2; 7 bases line up with TRBD1. V was clipped by 6 bases and J by 4 bases; unmatched bases: 2. This CDR3 is 11 amino acids long. The V gene's germline CDR1 is DFQATT and CDR2 SNEGSKA (reference sequence). CDR3 protein: CSAGTVYGYTF. CDR3 nucleotide sequence: TGCAGTGCGGGGACAGTCTATGGCTACACCTTC.

This clone showed up just a few times. The chain recombines TRBV7-8 with TRBJ1-6; 8 bases line up with TRBD1. Trimming took 5 bases from V and 7 from J; bases not matched to a gene: 10. Germline values: CDR1 SGHVS, CDR2 FQNEAQ. The CDR3 totals 16 residues. This chain's CDR3 is CASSHTGQVKNSPLHF. Here the CDR3 DNA reads TGTGCCAGCAGCCACACGGGACAGGTTAAAAATTCACCCCTCCACTTT.

The chain couples TRBV6-7 to TRBJ2-2; no clear D. TRBV6-7 is filed as an ORF, its function uncertain. The germline V and J ends were trimmed by 0 bases and 9 bases, with 11 bases remaining between them. The CDR3 consists of 14 residues. The CDR3 region has the DNA TGTGCCAGCAGTTACTCGAGGTCGTGCCGGGAGCTGTTTTTT. Its protein product is CASSYSRSCRELFF.

This clone was seen only a few times. This sequence joins TRBV12-5 and TRBJ1-1; possible D gene TRBD1, 6 bases. The V and J ends lost 2 bases and 1 base respectively, with 8 bases between them. The CDR3 sequence is 14 residues long. Germline CDR1 reads LGHNT; CDR2 reads FRNRAP. In DNA, the CDR3 is TGTGCTAGTGGTTTGACAGGGCCGAACACTGAAGCTTTCTTT. This encodes CASGLTGPNTEAFF.

This clone was recorded a few times. The chain uses TRBV4-3 and TRBJ2-5, with TRBD2 matching over 10 bases. The CDR3 is made up of 15 amino acids. V lost 4 bases, J lost 5 bases, and 7 bases stayed unmatched. Germline V gene data show CDR1 as LGHNA and CDR2 as YSLEER. The CDR3 region is CASSPASGSSETQYF. For the CDR3, the DNA is TGCGCCAGCAGCCCGGCTAGCGGGAGTTCTGAGACCCAGTACTTC.

This rearrangement joins TRBV5-1 to TRBJ1-4, with 7 bases identical to TRBD1. With V trimmed by 3 bases and J by 8 bases, 7 bases remained unmatched. The CDR3 covers 14 residues. Germline CDR1 reads SGHRS; CDR2 reads YFSETQ. The DNA of the CDR3 is TGCGCCAGCAGCTCCGACAGGGTGTCCGAAAAACTGTTTTTT. Protein: CASSSDRVSEKLFF.

The sample holds a few counts of this clone. The chain has TRBV10-3 and TRBJ2-5; D gene uncertain. With 4 bases removed from V and 1 base from J, the gap between germline ends came to 4 bases. Germline CDR1 is ENHRY and CDR2 is SYGVKD. This CDR3 spans 12 amino acids. The CDR3: CAISGAQETQYF. CDR3 sequence (DNA): TGTGCCATCAGTGGGGCCCAAGAGACCCAGTACTTC.

The chain joins TRBV28 to TRBJ2-7, with 7 nucleotides matching TRBD2. Per the germline V gene, CDR1 is MDHEN and CDR2 is SYDVKM. The length of the CDR3 is 15 residues. Trimming at V came to 8 bases and at J to 3 bases, leaving 13 bases not matched to a gene. Here the CDR3 DNA reads TGTGCCAGCCGGGACTCAGGACTAGAAGACTACGAGCAGTACTTC. This sequence encodes CASRDSGLEDYEQYF.

The chain recombines TRBV19 with TRBJ2-5; possible D gene TRBD1, 7 bases. V was shortened by 6 bases and J by 5 bases, with 16 bases between the two germline ends. Germline-derived CDR1 and CDR2 are LNHDA and SQIVND (reference sequence). The CDR3 length is 14 residues. Written as DNA, the CDR3 is TGTGCCAGTAGGGAGGGGGCGGAGGGGGAGACCCAGTACTTC. Its translation is CASREGAEGETQYF.

This clone was found a few times. This chain uses TRBV5-4 with TRBJ1-1; the match to TRBD1 covers 7 bases. Germline CDR1 reads SGHNT; CDR2 reads YYREEE (reference sequence). CDR3 length equals 13 residues. With 4 bases clipped from V and 6 bases from J, the junction kept 6 bases outside the gene matches. The CDR3 sequence: CASSPGQNPEAFF. The CDR3 DNA sequence: TGTGCCAGCAGCCCGGGACAGAATCCTGAAGCTTTCTTT.

A remark on this clone: This sample includes further DNA sequences coding for the same CDR3. The chain is built from TRBV5-4 and TRBJ2-5; D not certain. V was trimmed by 0 bases and J by 4 bases, leaving 7 bases between them. The CDR3 loop spans 13 amino acids. The germline CDR1 and CDR2 sequences are SGHNT and YYREEE (reference sequence). CDR3 sequence reads: CASSLALRETQYF. CDR3 sequence (DNA): TGTGCCAGCAGCTTGGCCCTGCGAGAGACCCAGTACTTC.

Of note for this clone: The junction does not match germline at one end; this may be a read error. The chain recombines TRBV7-7 with TRBJ2-1, with 13 bases identical to TRBD2. The CDR3 is 15 amino acids. Germline CDR1 is SSHAT and CDR2 is FNYEAQ (reference sequence). The CDR3 DNA follows: TGTGCTAGCAGCCCCGGACTAGCGGGAGTAGATGAGCAGTTCTTC. Its translation: CASSPGLAGVDEQFF. Drawing the rest from reference TRBV7-7 and TRBJ2-1, the complete variable domain is GAGVSQSPRYKVTKRGQDVTLRCDPISSHATLYWYQQALGQGPEFLTYFNYEAQPDKSGLPSDRFSAERPEGSISTLTIQRTEQRDSAMYRCASSPGLAGVDEQFFGPGTRLTVL.

The rearrangement joins TRBV5-1 to TRBJ2-7, with TRBD1 matching 7 bases. The CDR3 runs to 14 residues. Trimming removed 3 bases from V and 4 bases from J; junction bases left unmatched: 7. Germline V gene sequence: CDR1 SGHRS, CDR2 YFSETQ. The CDR3 nucleotides are TGCGCCAGCAGCTCAACTACAGGGGAATACGAGCAGTACTTC. Encoded protein: CASSSTTGEYEQYF.

This clone was seen a handful of times. V is TRBV29-1 and J is TRBJ1-5, with 10 bases that match TRBD1. The CDR3 is 12 residues long. Germline trimming cut 7 bases from V and 7 bases from J; bases unmatched to any gene: 4. Germline values: CDR1 SQVTM, CDR2 ANQGSEA. The chain's CDR3 is CSAGTGEQPQHF. DNA of the CDR3: TGCAGCGCCGGGACAGGGGAACAGCCCCAGCATTTT.

This clone was picked up a small number of times. The V call is TRBV18, the J call TRBJ2-7, with 11 positions matching TRBD2. This CDR3 region has 14 residues. Germline V gene data show CDR1 as KGHSH and CDR2 as LQKENI. V shed 4 bases, J shed 4 bases, and the junction held 3 bases outside the gene matches. The CDR3 region has the DNA TGTGCCAGCTCACTTAGCGGGAGGGCTTACGAGCAGTACTTC. Residues: CASSLSGRAYEQYF.

This clone was seen only a few times. V and J are TRBV5-6 and TRBJ2-2; D not resolved. V gave up 3 bases and J gave up 1 base, with 4 bases separating them. In germline, CDR1 is SGHDT, CDR2 YYEEEE. The CDR3 length is 13 residues. DNA of the CDR3: TGTGCCAGCAGCTCCCAGAACACCGGGGAGCTGTTTTTT. It specifies CASSSQNTGELFF.

This clone was observed a few times. As DNA, the CDR3 is TGTGCCAGCAGCTTAGGTAGCGGGATCTACAATGAGCAGTTCTTC. This gives the protein CASSLGSGIYNEQFF. The genes are TRBV11-1 and TRBJ2-1, with 8 bases aligning to TRBD2. The CDR3 has 15 amino acids. Germline V gives CDR1 SGHAT, CDR2 FQDESV (reference sequence). V was pared by 1 base and J by 3 bases, with 2 bases of the junction left unmatched.

There are a few counts of this clone. V and J are TRBV25-1 and TRBJ1-2; 8 nucleotides line up with TRBD1. This CDR3 has 13 amino acids. With 8 bases clipped from V and 8 bases from J, the junction kept 10 bases outside the gene matches. Germline V gives CDR1 MGHDK, CDR2 SYGVNS. This chain's CDR3 is CASYDQGAWGYTF. The CDR3 DNA reads TGTGCCAGCTACGATCAGGGGGCCTGGGGCTACACCTTC.

This clone appeared a few times. The rearrangement uses TRBV19 and TRBJ1-2; 8 bases agree with TRBD1. The ends lost 6 bases at V and 3 bases at J; junction bases unmatched: 6. The CDR3 runs 14 residues. CDR1 is LNHDA and CDR2 is SQIVND in the germline V gene (reference sequence). The CDR3 bases are TGTGCCAGTAGCCTAGACAGGGGACACTATGGCTACACCTTC. Protein product: CASSLDRGHYGYTF.

The CDR3 is CALQIGGRNQPQHF. In DNA form, the CDR3 reads TGTGCCTTGCAAATCGGAGGTCGCAATCAGCCCCAGCATTTT. V is TRBV30 and J is TRBJ1-5; no reliable D call. The germline V gene has CDR1 GTSNPN and CDR2 SVGIG (reference sequence). V shed 7 bases and J shed 2 bases, with 15 bases lying between them. This CDR3 comprises 14 residues.

The V call is TRBV11-2, the J call TRBJ1-5; a weak D match, TRBD1 (5 bases). There are 15 residues in the CDR3. The germline CDR1 and CDR2 sequences are SGHAT and FQNNGV. The V and J ends lost 5 bases and 2 bases respectively, with 13 bases between them. The CDR3: CASSARQWGNQPQHF. In DNA form, the CDR3 reads TGTGCCAGCAGCGCCCGACAGTGGGGCAATCAGCCCCAGCATTTT.

This clone was observed a handful of times. The chain recombines TRBV5-1 with TRBJ2-1, with D perhaps TRBD2 (6 bases). V gave up 0 bases and J gave up 3 bases, with 13 bases separating them. The germline gives CDR1 SGHRS, CDR2 YFSETQ. The CDR3 loop spans 16 amino acids. CDR3 sequence: CASSLGGLAIYNEQFF. The CDR3, as DNA: TGCGCCAGCAGCTTGGGTGGGCTAGCGATCTACAATGAGCAGTTCTTC.

This clone was seen a single time. This chain uses TRBV9 with TRBJ2-7; 8 bases fit TRBD1. Germline CDR1 and CDR2: SGDLS and YYNGEE. CDR3 size: 14 residues. After removal of 3 bases from V and 9 bases from J, the junction contained 11 bases not matched to a gene. In nucleotides, the CDR3 is TGTGCCAGCAGCGGCCCAACCCCGGGACAGGCGCAGTACTTC. Amino acid sequence: CASSGPTPGQAQYF.

There are many counts of this clone. The chain links TRBV11-2 to TRBJ2-1; tentative D call: TRBD2 (7 bases). Trimming cost V 2 bases and J 3 bases, with 11 bases left between them. The length of the CDR3 is 15 residues. The V gene's germline CDR1 is SGHAT and CDR2 FQNNGV. The CDR3 here is CASSLTGGVYNEQFF. The DNA of the CDR3 is TGTGCCAGCAGCTTAACGGGGGGCGTCTACAATGAGCAGTTCTTC.

This clone was observed a handful of times. CDR3 nucleotide sequence: TGCGCCAGCAGCCAAGTTCGGGGTGGAGGAAACATTCAGTACTTC. Its protein is CASSQVRGGGNIQYF. The rearrangement joins TRBV4-3 to TRBJ2-4, with D possibly matching TRBD2 (5 bases). The CDR3 loop spans 15 amino acids. Per the germline V gene, CDR1 is LGHNA and CDR2 is YSLEER. V lost 1 base to trimming and J lost 6 bases, with 13 bases between them.

This clone has more than one count but fewer than ten. This chain joins TRBV4-3 and TRBJ1-2, with TRBD1 as a possible D gene (6 bases). The CDR3 is made up of 15 amino acids. In germline, CDR1 is LGHNA, CDR2 YSLEER. Between the trimmed V and J ends, which lost 1 base and 0 bases, there was a span of 9 bases. CDR3 in amino acids: CASSQVRGSNYGYTF. In nucleotides, the CDR3 is TGCGCCAGCAGCCAAGTAAGGGGGTCTAACTATGGCTACACCTTC.

This clone appeared a few times. The chain joins TRBV4-3 to TRBJ2-7, with a possible D match to TRBD1 (6 bases). The CDR3 totals 13 residues. V gave up 0 bases and J gave up 6 bases, with 9 bases separating them. Germline CDR1 and CDR2: LGHNA and YSLEER. DNA of the CDR3: TGCGCCAGCAGCCAAGACAGGGACACCGAGCAGTACTTC. It specifies CASSQDRDTEQYF.